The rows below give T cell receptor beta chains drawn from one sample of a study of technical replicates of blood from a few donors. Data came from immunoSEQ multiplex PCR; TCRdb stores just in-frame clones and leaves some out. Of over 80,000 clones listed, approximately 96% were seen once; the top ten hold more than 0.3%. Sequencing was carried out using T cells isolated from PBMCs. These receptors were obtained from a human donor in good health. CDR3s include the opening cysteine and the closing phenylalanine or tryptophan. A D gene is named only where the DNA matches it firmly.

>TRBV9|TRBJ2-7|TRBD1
CASSVLGTGNSYEQYF
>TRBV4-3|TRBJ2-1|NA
CASSQGYSNEQFF
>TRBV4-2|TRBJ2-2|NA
CASSQVAGRGTGELFF
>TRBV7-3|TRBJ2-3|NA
CASSMQGDTQYF
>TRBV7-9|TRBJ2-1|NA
CASSRLATPNEQFF
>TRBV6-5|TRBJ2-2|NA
CASSYEVGGTGELFF
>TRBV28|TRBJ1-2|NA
CAVQASYGYTF
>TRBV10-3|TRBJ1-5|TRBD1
CAISATGGREPQHF
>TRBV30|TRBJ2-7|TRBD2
CAWGLAASSYEQYF
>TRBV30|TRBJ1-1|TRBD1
CAWSGLGQGDTEAFF
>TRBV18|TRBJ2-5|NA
CASSPPTERGFQETQYF
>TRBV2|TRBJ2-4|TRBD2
CASKGTSANIQYF
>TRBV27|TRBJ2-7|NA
CASSLSGGIYEQYF
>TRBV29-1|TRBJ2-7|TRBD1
CSVLGRGRYEQYF
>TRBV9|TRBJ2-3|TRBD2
CASSSSGRSTDTQYF
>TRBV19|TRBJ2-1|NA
CASSIRGEAYNEQFF
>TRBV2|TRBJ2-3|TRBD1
CASSARTGYRGSDTQYF
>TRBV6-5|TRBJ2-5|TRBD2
CASSYGGSEETQYF
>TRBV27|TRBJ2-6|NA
CASRNRVSGANVLTF
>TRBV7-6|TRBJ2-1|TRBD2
CASSLAGGREQFF
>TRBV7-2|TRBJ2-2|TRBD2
CASSFFLLAGVRELFF
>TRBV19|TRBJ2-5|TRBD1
CASRQGEKETQYF
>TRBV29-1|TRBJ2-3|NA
CSVELGQYF
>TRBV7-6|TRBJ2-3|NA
CASSLAGGGWIKDTQYF
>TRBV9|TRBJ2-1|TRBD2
CASSSRLAGGPTEQFF
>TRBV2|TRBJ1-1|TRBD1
CASSEAETGGDTEAFF
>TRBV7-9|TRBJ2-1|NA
CASSLPRYRDSSSYNEQFF
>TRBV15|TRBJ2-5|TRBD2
CATSMFSGRGETQYF
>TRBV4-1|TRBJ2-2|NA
CASSLRQATGELFF
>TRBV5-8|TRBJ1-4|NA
CASSLGSEKLFF
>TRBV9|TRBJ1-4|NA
CASSRLPGEKLFF
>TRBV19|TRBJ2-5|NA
CASSITGSIQETQYF
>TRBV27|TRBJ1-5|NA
CASSLYGDTNQPQHF
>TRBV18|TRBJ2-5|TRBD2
CASSPRRGDGETQYF
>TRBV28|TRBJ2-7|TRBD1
CASSYGTGASEQYF
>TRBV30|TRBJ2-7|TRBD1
CATTGGHEQYF
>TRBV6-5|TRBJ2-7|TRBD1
CASSNDRGRSEQYF
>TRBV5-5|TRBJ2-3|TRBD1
CASSWTGTDTQYF
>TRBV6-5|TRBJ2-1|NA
CASSYGHVDNEQFF
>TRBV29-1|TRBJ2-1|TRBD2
CSVEDLTSGRATEQFF
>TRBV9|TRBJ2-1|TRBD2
CASSAKLAGGPSEQFF
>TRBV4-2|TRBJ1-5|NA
CASSQELEGIYQPQHF
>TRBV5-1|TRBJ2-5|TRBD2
CASRNSGAPQETQYF
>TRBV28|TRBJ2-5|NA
CASIDRGQTQYF
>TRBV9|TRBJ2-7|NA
CASSVAASSYEQYF
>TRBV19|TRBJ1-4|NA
CASSRQYIVATNEKLFF
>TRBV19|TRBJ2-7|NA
CASSIGAAPLYEQYF
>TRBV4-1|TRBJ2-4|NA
CASSQPGGGKNIQYF
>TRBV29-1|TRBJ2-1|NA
CSAPGLRYNEQFF
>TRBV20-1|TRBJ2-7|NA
CSAISGYEQYF
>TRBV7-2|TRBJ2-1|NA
CASSVQGRGGKVF
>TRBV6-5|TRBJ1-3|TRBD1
CASSTRQGGNTIYF